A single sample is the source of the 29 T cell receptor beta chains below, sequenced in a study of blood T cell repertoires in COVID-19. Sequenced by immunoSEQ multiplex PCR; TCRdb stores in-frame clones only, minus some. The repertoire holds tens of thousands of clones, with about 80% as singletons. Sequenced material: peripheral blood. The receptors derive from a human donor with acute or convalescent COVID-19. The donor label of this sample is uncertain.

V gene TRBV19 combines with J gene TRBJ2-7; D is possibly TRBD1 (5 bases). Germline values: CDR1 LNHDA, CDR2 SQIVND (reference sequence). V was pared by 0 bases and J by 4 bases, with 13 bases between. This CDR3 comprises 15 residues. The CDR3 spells CASSIDHRGGYEQYF. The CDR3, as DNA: TGTGCCAGTAGTATAGATCATAGGGGCGGTTACGAGCAGTACTTC.

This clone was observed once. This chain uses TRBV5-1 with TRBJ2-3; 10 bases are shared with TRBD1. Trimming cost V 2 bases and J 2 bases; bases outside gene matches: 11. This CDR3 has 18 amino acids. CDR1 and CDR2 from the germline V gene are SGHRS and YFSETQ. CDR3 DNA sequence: TGCGCCAGCAGCTTAATAGGACGGACAGGGGGGCTCACAGATACGCAGTATTTT. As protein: CASSLIGRTGGLTDTQYF.

The CDR3 bases are TGTGCCAGCAGTGATCTCGCGGGACAGGGGGCAGCTAACTATGGCTACACCTTC. It codes for CASSDLAGQGAANYGYTF. The rearrangement uses TRBV25-1 and TRBJ1-2, with TRBD1 matching 12 bases. V lost 3 bases and J lost 0; bases outside the gene matches: 8. Germline lookup yields CDR1 MGHDK and CDR2 SYGVNS. CDR3 size: 18 residues.

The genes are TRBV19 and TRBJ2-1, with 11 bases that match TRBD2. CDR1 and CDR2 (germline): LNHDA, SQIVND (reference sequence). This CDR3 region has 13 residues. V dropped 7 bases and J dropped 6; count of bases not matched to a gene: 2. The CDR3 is CASTLAGANEQFF. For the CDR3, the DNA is TGTGCCAGTACACTAGCGGGAGCCAATGAGCAGTTCTTC.

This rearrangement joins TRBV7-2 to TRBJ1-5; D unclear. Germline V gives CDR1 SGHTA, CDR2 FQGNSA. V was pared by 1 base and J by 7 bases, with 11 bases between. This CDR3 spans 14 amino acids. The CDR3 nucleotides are TGTGCCAGCAGCTTAGGAGGAGGGTACCAGCCCCAGCATTTT. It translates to CASSLGGGYQPQHF.

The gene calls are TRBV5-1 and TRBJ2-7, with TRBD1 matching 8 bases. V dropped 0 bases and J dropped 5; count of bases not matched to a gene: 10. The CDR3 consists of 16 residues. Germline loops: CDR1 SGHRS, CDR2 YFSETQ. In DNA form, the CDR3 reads TGCGCCAGCAGCTTGGAACAACTGACAGGGGTTGACGAGCAGTACTTC. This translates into CASSLEQLTGVDEQYF.

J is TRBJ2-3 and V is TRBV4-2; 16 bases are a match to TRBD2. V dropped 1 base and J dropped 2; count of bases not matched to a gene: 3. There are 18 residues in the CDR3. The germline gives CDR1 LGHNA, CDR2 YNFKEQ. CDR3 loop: CASSQAGTSGGATDTQYF. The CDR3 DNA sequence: TGTGCCAGCAGCCAAGCCGGGACTAGCGGGGGGGCCACAGATACGCAGTATTTT.

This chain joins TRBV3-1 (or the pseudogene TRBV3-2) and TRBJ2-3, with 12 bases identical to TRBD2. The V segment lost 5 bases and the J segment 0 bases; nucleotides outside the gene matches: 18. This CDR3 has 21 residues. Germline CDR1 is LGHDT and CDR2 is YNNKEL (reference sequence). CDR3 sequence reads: CASSESPLLAGGLTSTDTQYF. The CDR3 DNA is TGTGCCAGCAGCGAGAGCCCCTTACTAGCGGGGGGCTTGACTAGCACAGATACGCAGTATTTT.

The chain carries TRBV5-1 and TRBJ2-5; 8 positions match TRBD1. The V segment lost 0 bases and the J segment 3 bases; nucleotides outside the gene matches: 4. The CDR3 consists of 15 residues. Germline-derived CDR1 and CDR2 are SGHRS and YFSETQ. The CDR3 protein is CASSLDQGAKETQYF. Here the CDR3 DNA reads TGCGCCAGCAGCTTGGACCAGGGGGCGAAAGAGACCCAGTACTTC.

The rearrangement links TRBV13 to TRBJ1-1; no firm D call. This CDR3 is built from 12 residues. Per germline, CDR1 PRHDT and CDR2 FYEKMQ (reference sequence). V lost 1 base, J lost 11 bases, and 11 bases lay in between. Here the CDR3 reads CASSLVRERAFF. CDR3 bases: TGTGCCAGCAGCTTAGTACGGGAGAGGGCTTTCTTT.

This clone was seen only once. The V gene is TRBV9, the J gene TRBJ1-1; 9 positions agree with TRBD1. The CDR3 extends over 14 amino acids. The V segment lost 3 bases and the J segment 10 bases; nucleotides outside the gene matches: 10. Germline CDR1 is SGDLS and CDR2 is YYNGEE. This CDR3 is CASSAPRTGVRAFF. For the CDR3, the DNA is TGTGCCAGCAGCGCCCCCAGGACAGGGGTGCGAGCTTTCTTT.

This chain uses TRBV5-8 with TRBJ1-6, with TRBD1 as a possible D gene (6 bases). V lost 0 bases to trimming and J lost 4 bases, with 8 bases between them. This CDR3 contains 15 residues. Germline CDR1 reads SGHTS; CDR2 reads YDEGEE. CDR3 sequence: CASSLEQGYNSPLHF. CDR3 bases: TGTGCCAGCAGCTTGGAACAGGGTTATAATTCACCCCTCCACTTT.

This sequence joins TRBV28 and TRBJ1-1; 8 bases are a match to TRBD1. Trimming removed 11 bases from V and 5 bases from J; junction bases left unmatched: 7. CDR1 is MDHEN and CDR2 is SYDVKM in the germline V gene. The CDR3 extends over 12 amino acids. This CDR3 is CACQGAYTEAFF. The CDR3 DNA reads TGTGCCTGCCAGGGGGCGTATACTGAAGCTTTCTTT.

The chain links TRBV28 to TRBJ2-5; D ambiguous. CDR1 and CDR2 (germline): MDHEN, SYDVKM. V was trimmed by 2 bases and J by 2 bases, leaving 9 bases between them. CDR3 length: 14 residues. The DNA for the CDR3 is TGTGCCAGCAGTTTACTTGGGCAGCAAGAGACCCAGTACTTC. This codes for CASSLLGQQETQYF.

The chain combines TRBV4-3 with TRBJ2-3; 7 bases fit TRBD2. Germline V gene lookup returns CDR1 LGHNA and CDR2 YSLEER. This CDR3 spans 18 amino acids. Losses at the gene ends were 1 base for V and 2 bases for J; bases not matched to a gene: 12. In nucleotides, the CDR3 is TGCGCCAGCAGCCAAGGGGCCCTAGCGGACCCATACACAGATACGCAGTATTTT. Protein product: CASSQGALADPYTDTQYF.

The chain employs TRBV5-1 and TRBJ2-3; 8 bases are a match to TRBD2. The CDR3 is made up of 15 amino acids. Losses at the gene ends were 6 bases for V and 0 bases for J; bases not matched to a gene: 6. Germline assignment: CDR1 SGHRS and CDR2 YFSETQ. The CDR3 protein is CASKEAGGSTDTQYF. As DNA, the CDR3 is TGCGCCAGCAAAGAGGCGGGAGGAAGCACAGATACGCAGTATTTT. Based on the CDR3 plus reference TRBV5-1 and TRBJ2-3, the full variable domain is KAGVTQTPRYLIKTRGQQVTLSCSPISGHRSVSWYQQTPGQGLQFLFEYFSETQRNKGNFPGRFSGRQFSNSRSEMNVSTLELGDSALYLCASKEAGGSTDTQYFGPGTRLTVL.

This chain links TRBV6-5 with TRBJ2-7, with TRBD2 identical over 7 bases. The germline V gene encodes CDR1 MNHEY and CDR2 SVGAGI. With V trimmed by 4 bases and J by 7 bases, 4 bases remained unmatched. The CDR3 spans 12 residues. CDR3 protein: CASSSGLREQYF. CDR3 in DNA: TGTGCCAGCAGTTCGGGACTACGGGAGCAGTACTTC.

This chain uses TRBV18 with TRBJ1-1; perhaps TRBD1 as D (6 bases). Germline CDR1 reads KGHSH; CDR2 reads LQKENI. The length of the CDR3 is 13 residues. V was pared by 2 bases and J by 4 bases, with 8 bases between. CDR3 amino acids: CASSPKQGTEAFF. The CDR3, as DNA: TGTGCCAGCTCACCAAAACAGGGCACTGAAGCTTTCTTT. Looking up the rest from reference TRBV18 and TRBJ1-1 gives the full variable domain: NAGVMQNPRHLVRRRGQEARLRCSPMKGHSHVYWYRQLPEEGLKFMVYLQKENIIDESGMPKERFSAEFPKEGPSILRIQQVVRGDSAAYFCASSPKQGTEAFFGQGTRLTVV.

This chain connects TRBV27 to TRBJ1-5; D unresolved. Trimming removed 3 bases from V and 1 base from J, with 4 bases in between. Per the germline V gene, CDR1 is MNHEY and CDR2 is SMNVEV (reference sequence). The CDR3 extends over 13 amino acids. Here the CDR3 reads CASSFLSNQPQHF. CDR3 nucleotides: TGTGCCAGCAGTTTCCTGAGCAATCAGCCCCAGCATTTT.

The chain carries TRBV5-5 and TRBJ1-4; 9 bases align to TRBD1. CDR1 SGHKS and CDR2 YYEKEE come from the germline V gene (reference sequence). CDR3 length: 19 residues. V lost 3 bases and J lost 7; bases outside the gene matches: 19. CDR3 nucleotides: TGTGCCAGCAGCTCCCCTAAAGGGACAGGGTTGCTAGTTGGTGAAAAACTGTTTTTT. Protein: CASSSPKGTGLLVGEKLFF.

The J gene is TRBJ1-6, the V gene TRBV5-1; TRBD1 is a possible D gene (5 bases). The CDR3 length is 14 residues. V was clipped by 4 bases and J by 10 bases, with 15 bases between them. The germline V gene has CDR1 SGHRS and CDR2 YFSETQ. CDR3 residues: CASSRGDRSSPLHF. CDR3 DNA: TGCGCCAGCAGCCGGGGGGACCGCTCCTCACCCCTCCACTTT.

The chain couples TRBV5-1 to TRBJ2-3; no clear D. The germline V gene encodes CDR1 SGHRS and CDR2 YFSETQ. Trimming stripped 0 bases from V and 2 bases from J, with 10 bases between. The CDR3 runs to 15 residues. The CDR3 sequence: CASSLAVQITDTQYF. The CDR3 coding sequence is TGCGCCAGCAGCTTGGCGGTCCAAATCACAGATACGCAGTATTTT.

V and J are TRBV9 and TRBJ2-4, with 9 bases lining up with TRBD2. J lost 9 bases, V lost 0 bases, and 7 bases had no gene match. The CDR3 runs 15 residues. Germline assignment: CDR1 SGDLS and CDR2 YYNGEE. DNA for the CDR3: TGTGCCAGCAGCGTAGAGGGACTAGCAGAGAGCATTCAGTACTTC. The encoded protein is CASSVEGLAESIQYF.

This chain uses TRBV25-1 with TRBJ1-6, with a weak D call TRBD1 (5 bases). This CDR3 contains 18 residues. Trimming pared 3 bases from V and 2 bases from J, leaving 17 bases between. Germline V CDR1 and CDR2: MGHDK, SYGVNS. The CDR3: CASSDPRWGSAYNSPLHF. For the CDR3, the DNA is TGTGCCAGCAGTGATCCCAGGTGGGGCAGCGCCTATAATTCACCCCTCCACTTT.

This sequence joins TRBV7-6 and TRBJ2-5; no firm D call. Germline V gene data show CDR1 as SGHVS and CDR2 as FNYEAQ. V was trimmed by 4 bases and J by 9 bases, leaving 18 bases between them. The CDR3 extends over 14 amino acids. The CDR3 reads CASSSPTIPQAQYF. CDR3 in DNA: TGTGCCAGCAGCTCCCCGACGATCCCCCAGGCCCAGTACTTC. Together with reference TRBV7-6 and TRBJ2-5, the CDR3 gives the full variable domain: GAGVSQSPRYKVTKRGQDVALRCDPISGHVSLYWYRQALGQGPEFLTYFNYEAQQDKSGLPNDRFSAERPEGSISTLTIQRTEQRDSAMYRCASSSPTIPQAQYFGPGTRLLVL.

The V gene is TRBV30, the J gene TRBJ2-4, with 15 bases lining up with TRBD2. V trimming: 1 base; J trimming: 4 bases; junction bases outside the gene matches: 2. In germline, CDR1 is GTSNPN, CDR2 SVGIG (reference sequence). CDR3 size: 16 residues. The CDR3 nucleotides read TGTGCCTGGAGTGGAGGGACTAGCGGGGGGAAAAACATTCAGTACTTC. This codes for CAWSGGTSGGKNIQYF.

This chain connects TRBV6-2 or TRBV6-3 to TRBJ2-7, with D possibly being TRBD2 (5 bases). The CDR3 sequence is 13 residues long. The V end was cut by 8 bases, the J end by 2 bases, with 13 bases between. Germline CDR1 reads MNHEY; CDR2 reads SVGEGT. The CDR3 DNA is TGTGCCAGCGGTTTGAGGGCCGCCTACGAGCAGTACTTC. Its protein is CASGLRAAYEQYF.

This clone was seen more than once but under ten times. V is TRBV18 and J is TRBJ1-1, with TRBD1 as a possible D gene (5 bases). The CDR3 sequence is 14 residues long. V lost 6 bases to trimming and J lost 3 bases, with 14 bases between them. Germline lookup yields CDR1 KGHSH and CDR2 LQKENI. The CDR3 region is CASSIQGRDTEAFF. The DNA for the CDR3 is TGTGCCAGCTCGATCCAGGGTCGGGACACTGAAGCTTTCTTT.

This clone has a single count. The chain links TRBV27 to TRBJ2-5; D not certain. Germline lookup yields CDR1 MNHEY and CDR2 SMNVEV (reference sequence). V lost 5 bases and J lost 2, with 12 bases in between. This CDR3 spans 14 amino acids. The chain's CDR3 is CASSLAVPQETQYF. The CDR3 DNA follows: TGTGCCAGCAGTCTCGCGGTACCTCAAGAGACCCAGTACTTC.